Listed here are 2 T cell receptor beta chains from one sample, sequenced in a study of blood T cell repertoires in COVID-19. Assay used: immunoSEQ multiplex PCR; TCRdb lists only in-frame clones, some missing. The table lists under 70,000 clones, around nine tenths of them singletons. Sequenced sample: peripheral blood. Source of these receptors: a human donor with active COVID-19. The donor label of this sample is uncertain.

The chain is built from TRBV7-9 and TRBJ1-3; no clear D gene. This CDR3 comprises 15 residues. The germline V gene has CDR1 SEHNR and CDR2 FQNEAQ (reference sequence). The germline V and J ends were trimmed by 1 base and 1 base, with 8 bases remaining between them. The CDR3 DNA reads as TGTGCCAGCAGCTTAGGCACCGGGTCTGGAAACACCATATATTTT. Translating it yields CASSLGTGSGNTIYF.

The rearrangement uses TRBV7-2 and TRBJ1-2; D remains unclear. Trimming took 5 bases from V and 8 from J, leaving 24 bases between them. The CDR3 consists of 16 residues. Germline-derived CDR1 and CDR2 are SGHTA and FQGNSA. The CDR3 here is CASSLGRAAELGGYTF. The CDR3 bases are TGTGCCAGCAGCCTCGGGAGGGCAGCCGAGTTAGGCGGCTACACCTTC.